This passage covers 2 T cell receptor beta chains from one sample sequenced in a study of response to subunit inactivated influenza vaccine. From the RT-PCR reads, TCRdb called clonotypes with MiXCR, one entry per CDR3 protein. Of 650,000 to 800,000 distinct CDR3 sequences listed, 18% are singletons. Sequences were derived from PBMCs from blood, sampled more than 4 days after vaccination. The receptors stem from a man aged 50-60 years who received an inactivated influenza vaccine.

This clonotype came up many times. This chain connects TRBV4-2 to TRBJ2-7; a weak D match, TRBD1 (6 bases). The CDR3 is 16 amino acids. CDR1 is LGHNA and CDR2 is YNFKEQ in the germline V gene. Trimming took 4 bases from V and 3 from J, leaving 19 bases between them. In DNA form, the CDR3 reads TGTGCCAGCAGCCCATACGCGGAGGACAGCAACTACGAGCAGTACTTC. Protein: CASSPYAEDSNYEQYF.

The rearrangement links TRBV6-5 to TRBJ1-3; no reliable D call. Germline CDR1 is MNHEY and CDR2 is SVGAGI. This CDR3 comprises 14 residues. V was trimmed by 1 base and J by 3 bases, leaving 7 bases between them. The CDR3 here is CASSYWPLGNTIYF. The CDR3 bases are TGTGCCAGCAGTTACTGGCCGCTTGGAAACACCATATATTTT.